These 7 T cell receptor beta chains were sequenced from one sample in a study of cytomegalovirus exposure and HLA in healthy donors. 13 Jbeta primers and 60 Vbeta primers were used for the PCR. Measured with immunoSEQ multiplex PCR; TCRdb has only the in-frame clones, and not every one. Among roughly 130,000 clones listed, 74% were seen once. The sequenced sample was PBMCs. The receptors stem from a woman in her 50s in good health and CMV-seropositive.

The table lists this clone with a few counts. V and J are TRBV19 and TRBJ2-5; TRBD1 matches 11 bases. CDR3 length: 14 residues. The V gene's germline CDR1 is LNHDA and CDR2 SQIVND (reference sequence). J lost 5 bases, V lost 4 bases, and 3 bases had no gene match. CDR3: CASSKDRGRETQYF. CDR3 nucleotide sequence: TGTGCCAGTAGTAAGGACAGGGGGCGCGAGACCCAGTACTTC.

The chain joins TRBV28 to TRBJ2-1, with D perhaps TRBD1 (6 bases). Trimming pared 6 bases from V and 10 bases from J, leaving 10 bases between. CDR1 is MDHEN and CDR2 is SYDVKM in the germline V gene. This CDR3 is 11 amino acids long. The CDR3 DNA sequence: TGTGCCAGCAGCGGGACACCAGAGCAGTTCTTC. This sequence encodes CASSGTPEQFF. The complete variable domain, with remaining parts taken from reference TRBV28 and TRBJ2-1, reads DVKVTQSSRYLVKRTGEKVFLECVQDMDHENMFWYRQDPGLGLRLIYFSYDVKMKEKGDIPEGYSVSREKKERFSLILESASTNQTSMYLCASSGTPEQFFGPGTRLTVL.

The chain has TRBV6-1 and TRBJ2-1, with 11 bases lining up with TRBD2. CDR1 is MNHNS, CDR2 SASEGT, per germline. Losses at the gene ends were 0 bases for V and 6 bases for J; bases not matched to a gene: 1. The CDR3 is 15 amino acids. The CDR3 DNA reads TGTGCCAGCAGTGAAGCTAGCGGGGGGGCCAATGAGCAGTTCTTC. It specifies CASSEASGGANEQFF.

This clone was recorded only once. The chain has TRBV5-8 and TRBJ2-2, with 7 bases aligning to TRBD1. The V gene's germline CDR1 is SGHTS and CDR2 YDEGEE. The CDR3 loop spans 17 amino acids. The V and J ends lost 4 bases and 0 bases, in that order; junction bases with no gene match: 9. CDR3 nucleotides: TGTGCCAGCAGCCTAACCCGGGACAGCGCGAACACCGGGGAGCTGTTTTTT. Translating gives CASSLTRDSANTGELFF.

About this clone: This CDR3 is also generated by other DNA sequences in the sample. The gene calls are TRBV6-1 and TRBJ1-5, with D possibly being TRBD1 (6 bases). In germline, CDR1 is MNHNS, CDR2 SASEGT. The CDR3 length is 13 residues. Trimming pared 6 bases from V and 3 bases from J, leaving 9 bases between. The CDR3 sequence: CASRGDTNQPQHF. In nucleotides, the CDR3 is TGTGCCAGCAGGGGGGACACCAATCAGCCCCAGCATTTT.

The chain joins TRBV11-2 to TRBJ2-6; a possible D gene is TRBD1 (6 bases). Germline-derived CDR1 and CDR2 are SGHAT and FQNNGV. This CDR3 is built from 15 residues. V was shortened by 4 bases and J by 2 bases, with 9 bases between the two germline ends. CDR3 nucleotides: TGTGCCAGCAGCTCACAGGGTCCTGGGGCCAACGTCCTGACTTTC. Protein product: CASSSQGPGANVLTF. Full variable domain (rest looked up from reference TRBV11-2 and TRBJ2-6): EAGVAQSPRYKIIEKRQSVAFWCNPISGHATLYWYQQILGQGPKLLIQFQNNGVVDDSQLPKDRFSAERLKGVDSTLKIQPAKLEDSAVYLCASSSQGPGANVLTFGAGSRLTVL.

This clone was seen a single time. The chain carries TRBV20-1 and TRBJ1-4; no reliable D call. This CDR3 region has 11 residues. The germline V and J ends were trimmed by 4 bases and 5 bases, with 5 bases remaining between them. Looked up from germline, CDR1 is DFQATT and CDR2 is SNEGSKA (reference sequence). In DNA form, the CDR3 reads TGCAGTGCTACCAGGAATGAAAAACTGTTTTTT. Translation gives CSATRNEKLFF.